The 23 T cell receptor beta chains listed next were all sequenced from one sample in a study of metastatic and nonmetastatic thyroid tumors. No treatment of any kind had been given to any patient before thyroid surgery. TCRdb ran MiXCR on the PCR reads. In the table there are more than 20,000 clones, approximately 35% of which are singletons. The sequencing input was blood. The receptors were gathered from a male donor with papillary thyroid cancer or a benign thyroid nodule (not recorded which). Some clones in this sample may be carry-over from other donors' samples.

This clone was counted once. The chain has TRBV4-2 and TRBJ2-1, with 11 bases matching TRBD1. Per the germline V gene, CDR1 is LGHNA and CDR2 is YNFKEQ. V lost 0 bases to trimming and J lost 0 bases; unmatched junction nucleotides: 1. The CDR3 extends over 17 amino acids. The CDR3 spells CASSQEGTGGSYNEQFF. Written as DNA, the CDR3 is TGTGCCAGCAGCCAAGAAGGGACAGGGGGCTCCTACAATGAGCAGTTCTTC.

The V and J genes are TRBV4-1 and TRBJ1-5, with unresolved D. The V end was cut by 0 bases, the J end by 5 bases, with 5 bases between. Germline V gene lookup returns CDR1 MGHRA and CDR2 YSYEKL. This CDR3 has 13 amino acids. CDR3 DNA: TGCGCCAGCAGCCAAGAACGGGATCAGCCCCAGCATTTT. Translating gives CASSQERDQPQHF.

CDR3 nucleotide sequence: TGTGCCAGCAGTGGCACTTCTAACTATGGCTACACCTTC. Its translation: CASSGTSNYGYTF. The V call is TRBV7-9, the J call TRBJ1-2; no clear D gene. Trimming removed 6 bases from V and 0 bases from J, with 8 bases in between. The length of the CDR3 is 13 residues. Germline V gene sequence: CDR1 SEHNR, CDR2 FQNEAQ (reference sequence).

This chain uses TRBV30 with TRBJ1-2; D is possibly TRBD1 (5 bases). In germline, CDR1 is GTSNPN, CDR2 SVGIG (reference sequence). V lost 0 bases and J 6 bases, leaving 8 bases between the germline ends. This CDR3 is 12 amino acids long. In nucleotides, the CDR3 is TGTGCCTGGAGTGTACAGGCGGATGGCTACACCTTC. It encodes CAWSVQADGYTF. The whole variable domain, remainder taken from reference TRBV30 and TRBJ1-2, is SQTIHQWPATLVQPVGSPLSLECTVEGTSNPNLYWYRQAAGRGLQLLFYSVGIGQISSEVPQNLSASRPQDRQFILSSKKLLLSDSGFYLCAWSVQADGYTFGSGTRLTVV.

The chain couples TRBV5-1 to TRBJ1-5; D might be TRBD1 (5 bases). Trimming stripped 0 bases from V and 7 bases from J, with 8 bases between. The CDR3 totals 13 residues. Germline CDR1 is SGHRS and CDR2 is YFSETQ. CDR3 bases: TGCGCCAGCAGCTTGGCGCGGGGGCAGCCCCAGCATTTT. Amino acid sequence: CASSLARGQPQHF.

The chain couples TRBV18 to TRBJ2-7; no firm D call. Germline assignment: CDR1 KGHSH and CDR2 LQKENI. Trimming cost V 5 bases and J 7 bases, with 15 bases left between them. The CDR3 sequence is 13 residues long. DNA of the CDR3: TGTGCCAGCTCAGGTAGTCTGCAACGAGAGCAGTACTTC. This encodes CASSGSLQREQYF.

This clone was observed many times. V is TRBV7-3 and J is TRBJ2-3; no firm D call. Germline V gene lookup returns CDR1 SGHTA and CDR2 FQGTGA. V was trimmed by 0 bases and J by 2 bases, leaving 6 bases between them. The CDR3 spans 14 residues. This CDR3 reads CASSLTAVTDTQYF. CDR3 sequence (DNA): TGTGCCAGCAGCTTAACCGCGGTCACAGATACGCAGTATTTT.

This clone was observed a handful of times. The chain links TRBV20-1 to TRBJ1-3; 7 bases map to TRBD1. The CDR3 runs to 13 residues. V lost 5 bases, J lost 4 bases, and 5 bases stayed unmatched. Germline assignment: CDR1 DFQATT and CDR2 SNEGSKA (reference sequence). This chain's CDR3 is CSADQGGGNTIYF. The CDR3 region has the DNA TGCAGTGCTGACCAGGGGGGCGGAAACACCATATATTTT.

Only a few counts were recorded for this clone. This rearrangement joins TRBV6-2 or TRBV6-3 to TRBJ1-1, with unresolved D. The CDR3 has 14 residues. Germline V gene lookup returns CDR1 MNHEY and CDR2 SVGEGT. The V end lost 2 bases, the J end lost 2 bases, and 9 bases lay between the germline ends. For the CDR3, the DNA is TGTGCCAGCAGTTACCGAGACCTAAACACTGAAGCTTTCTTT. As protein: CASSYRDLNTEAFF.

Many counts were recorded for this clone. This rearrangement joins TRBV24-1 to TRBJ1-5; no clear D. V lost 5 bases, J lost 0 bases, and 7 bases lay in between. There are 14 residues in the CDR3. Germline V gene data show CDR1 as KGHDR and CDR2 as SFDVKD. The CDR3 coding sequence is TGTGCCACCAGTGGAGAAAATAGCAATCAGCCCCAGCATTTT. Translated: CATSGENSNQPQHF.

This sequence joins TRBV5-1 and TRBJ1-2, with D perhaps matching TRBD1 (6 bases). The germline V and J ends were trimmed by 0 bases and 8 bases, with 20 bases remaining between them. The CDR3 runs to 16 residues. In germline, CDR1 is SGHRS, CDR2 YFSETQ. CDR3 sequence: CASSLAGGGLSYGYTF. The DNA of the CDR3 is TGCGCCAGCAGCTTGGCCGGCGGGGGGCTTAGTTACGGCTACACCTTC.

In this sample, this clone turned up many times. In DNA, the CDR3 is TGCGCCAGCAGCCAAGATCGGATAGGGGAGCTGTTTTTT. Its protein is CASSQDRIGELFF. The chain uses TRBV4-3 and TRBJ2-2; D not certain. Trimming took off 0 bases at V and 8 bases at J, with 7 bases between the two ends. The CDR3 runs 13 residues. Germline V gene sequence: CDR1 LGHNA, CDR2 YSLEER.

The V call is TRBV7-9, the J call TRBJ2-2, with 9 bases fitting TRBD1. The CDR3 contains 15 residues. Trimming removed 4 bases from V and 4 bases from J; junction bases left unmatched: 4. Germline V gives CDR1 SEHNR, CDR2 FQNEAQ (reference sequence). The CDR3 nucleotides are TGTGCCAGCAGCTCGCGGACAGGGGTCACCGGGGAGCTGTTTTTT. Its translation is CASSSRTGVTGELFF.

The rearrangement uses TRBV30 and TRBJ1-6; D possibly corresponds to TRBD1 (6 bases). Germline V gives CDR1 GTSNPN, CDR2 SVGIG (reference sequence). This CDR3 spans 13 amino acids. The chain's CDR3 is CAHGRGKNSPLHF. CDR3 nucleotide sequence: TGTGCGCATGGGAGGGGGAAAAATTCACCCCTCCACTTT.

This clone has at least ten counts. The chain uses TRBV28 and TRBJ2-7; D gene ambiguous. Germline V gene data show CDR1 as MDHEN and CDR2 as SYDVKM. V was trimmed by 5 bases and J by 2 bases, leaving 10 bases between them. CDR3 length: 13 residues. In DNA, the CDR3 is TGTGCCAGCAGTCAAGGGCAAGCCTACGAGCAGTACTTC. It is translated as CASSQGQAYEQYF.

The V and J genes are TRBV6-5 and TRBJ1-2; maybe TRBD1 (6 bases). Trimming removed 3 bases at V and 8 bases at J, with 16 bases between. Germline V gene sequence: CDR1 MNHEY, CDR2 SVGAGI. This CDR3 is built from 14 residues. The CDR3 DNA follows: TGTGCCAGCAGTTATCAACGGCACAGGGTCGGCTACACCTTC. Translation: CASSYQRHRVGYTF.

Ten or more counts support this clone. A read error may be the cause here, since a much bigger clone is one base away. This rearrangement joins TRBV7-8 to TRBJ2-1; D unresolved. Germline V lookup: CDR1 SGHVS, CDR2 FQNEAQ. The CDR3 length is 13 residues. CDR3 nucleotides: TGTGCCAGCAGTTTGGGCTCCTACGATGAGCAGTTCTTC. Translating gives CASSLGSYDEQFF.

There are many counts of this clone. This specimen includes other DNA sequences encoding the same CDR3. V is TRBV29-1 and J is TRBJ2-7; maybe TRBD2 (6 bases). Looked up from germline, CDR1 is SQVTM and CDR2 is ANQGSEA. Trimming took off 2 bases at V and 5 bases at J, with 13 bases between the two ends. The CDR3 has 13 amino acids. The CDR3, as DNA: TGCAGCGTTGAAAGGGACTCTTATGACGAGCAGTACTTC. Amino acid sequence: CSVERDSYDEQYF.

This clone was observed once. CDR3 region: CASSQARTGQGGYTF. For the CDR3, the DNA is TGTGCCAGCAGCCAAGCCCGGACGGGACAGGGAGGCTACACCTTC. The chain recombines TRBV4-2 with TRBJ1-2, with 9 bases fitting TRBD1. The CDR3 loop spans 15 amino acids. The J segment lost 8 bases and the V segment lost 1 base, leaving 8 bases of the junction unmatched. CDR1 and CDR2 (germline): LGHNA, YNFKEQ.

At least ten counts were recorded for this clone. The chain carries TRBV6-1 and TRBJ2-4, with D possibly TRBD1 on 5 matching bases. Germline V gene lookup returns CDR1 MNHNS and CDR2 SASEGT. The CDR3 spans 14 residues. V was cut by 1 base and J by 2 bases, with 6 bases left in between. As DNA, the CDR3 is TGTGCCAGCAGTGAAGAGGGGACCAAAAACATTCAGTACTTC. Amino acids: CASSEEGTKNIQYF.

The CDR3 DNA is TGTGCCAGCAGTCCTCCGACAGGGAAAGCTTTCTTT. Its translation: CASSPPTGKAFF. This rearrangement joins TRBV28 to TRBJ1-1; 7 positions match TRBD1. From germline, CDR1 is MDHEN and CDR2 SYDVKM. This CDR3 comprises 12 residues. V lost 5 bases and J lost 9; bases outside the gene matches: 6.

The V and J genes are TRBV20-1 and TRBJ2-1, with 7 bases lining up with TRBD2. Germline lookup yields CDR1 DFQATT and CDR2 SNEGSKA (reference sequence). The CDR3 is 13 amino acids. V trimming: 8 bases; J trimming: 0 bases; junction bases outside the gene matches: 4. The CDR3 loop reads CSPGTISYNEQFF. In DNA form, the CDR3 reads TGCAGTCCAGGGACTATCTCCTACAATGAGCAGTTCTTC.

The chain has TRBV4-2 and TRBJ1-6; the D is unclear. The V end lost 1 base, the J end lost 8 bases, and 12 bases lay between the germline ends. The germline gives CDR1 LGHNA, CDR2 YNFKEQ. This CDR3 has 15 residues. The CDR3 nucleotides are TGTGCCAGCAGCCAAGTTCGCCAGCCGCATTCACCCCTCCACTTT. Translating gives CASSQVRQPHSPLHF.